A single sample is the source of the 20 T cell receptor beta chains below, sequenced in a study of beta chain features in type 1 diabetes (dated by TCRdb to the late 2010s). Library prep was done by the immunoSEQ multiplex PCR assay. The entire isolated RNA was reverse transcribed using the High Capacity cDNA Reverse Transcription Kit, and thus expressed TCRB transcripts were sequenced. Imported from immuneACCESS, the table was reduced by TCRdb to in-frame sequences with V and J called. These copies leave out some clones; in studies compared against another copy, an unresolved V gene accounts for under half, and the cause of the remainder is not known. This sample lists some 150,000 clones; roughly 10% were detected once. The ten largest clonotypes hold around 1.2% of the sample. Input material: naive CD4+ T cells from blood. The cell subset or site tag for this specimen amounts to: true naive CD4+ T cells. The source of these receptors is a man between 18 and 35 years old in good health.

J is TRBJ2-2 and V is TRBV5-1, with 10 bases lining up with TRBD1. CDR1 and CDR2 (germline): SGHRS, YFSETQ. CDR3 size: 15 residues. The V and J ends lost 3 bases and 3 bases, in that order; junction bases with no gene match: 2. CDR3 loop: CASSSGQGYTGELFF. CDR3 sequence (DNA): TGCGCCAGCAGCTCGGGACAGGGGTACACCGGGGAGCTGTTTTTT.

This clone turned up a few times. J is TRBJ1-2 and V is TRBV28; 9 bases are shared with TRBD1. This CDR3 comprises 12 residues. Looked up from germline, CDR1 is MDHEN and CDR2 is SYDVKM. Unmatched junction bases numbered 8, after V lost 10 bases and J lost 8 bases. The CDR3 DNA reads TGTGCCAACGCGGGACAGGGCGGCGGCTACACCTTC. Protein sequence: CANAGQGGGYTF.

J is TRBJ1-1 and V is TRBV15, with 8 nucleotides matching TRBD1. CDR3 size: 13 residues. With 5 bases clipped from V and 12 bases from J, the junction kept 11 bases outside the gene matches. In germline, CDR1 is LNHNV, CDR2 YYDKDF (reference sequence). For the CDR3, the DNA is TGTGCCACCAGCTCGCGCGGACAGGGAAGAACTTTCTTT. It codes for CATSSRGQGRTFF.

V is TRBV7-2 and J is TRBJ2-5, with TRBD2 matching over 9 bases. CDR1 and CDR2 from the germline V gene are SGHTA and FQGNSA. The CDR3 covers 15 residues. The junction had 6 bases not matched to a gene; V was cut back by 2 bases and J by 5 bases. CDR3: CASSLTRGGRETQYF. Written as DNA, the CDR3 is TGTGCCAGCAGCTTAACGCGGGGGGGCCGGGAGACCCAGTACTTC.

V gene TRBV10-3 combines with J gene TRBJ1-2; a weak D match, TRBD1 (6 bases). V was shortened by 4 bases and J by 4 bases, with 10 bases between the two germline ends. The CDR3 has 13 amino acids. The germline gives CDR1 ENHRY, CDR2 SYGVKD. CDR3 sequence: CAISGQGLYGYTF. The CDR3 DNA reads as TGTGCCATCAGTGGCCAGGGGCTCTATGGCTACACCTTC.

CDR3: CASSLVGAGGLNEQFF. CDR3 coding DNA: TGTGCCAGCAGCTTAGTTGGGGCGGGGGGGTTGAATGAGCAGTTCTTC. This chain uses TRBV7-8 with TRBJ2-1; 9 bases agree with TRBD2. This CDR3 is 16 amino acids long. The V gene's germline CDR1 is SGHVS and CDR2 FQNEAQ. The J segment lost 7 bases and the V segment lost 1 base, leaving 8 bases of the junction unmatched.

This clone has more than one count but fewer than ten. This rearrangement joins TRBV4-1 to TRBJ2-2; D unclear. The length of the CDR3 is 15 residues. CDR1 is MGHRA, CDR2 YSYEKL, per germline. Trimming pared 1 base from V and 4 bases from J, leaving 10 bases between. CDR3 loop: CASSQGQLRTGELFF. The CDR3 DNA follows: TGCGCCAGCAGCCAAGGACAACTCCGCACCGGGGAGCTGTTTTTT.

This clone was detected a few times. CDR3 in DNA: TGTGCCAGCTCACAGGGACAGGGGTCCTACGAGCAGTACTTC. This codes for CASSQGQGSYEQYF. V usage is TRBV18 and J usage is TRBJ2-7; 10 bases line up with TRBD1. After removal of 4 bases from V and 1 base from J, the junction contained 1 base not matched to a gene. The CDR3 is 14 amino acids. Germline V gene data show CDR1 as KGHSH and CDR2 as LQKENI.

The rearrangement links TRBV5-1 to TRBJ1-5, with no clear D. The germline V gene has CDR1 SGHRS and CDR2 YFSETQ. This CDR3 contains 14 residues. Trimming shortened V by 2 bases and J by 3 bases, and 9 bases separated the two germline ends. DNA for the CDR3: TGCGCCAGCAGCTTCGGAGAGTCCAATCAGCCCCAGCATTTT. It encodes CASSFGESNQPQHF.

This chain connects TRBV11-3 to TRBJ2-1; 9 positions match TRBD1. J gave up 6 bases and V 5 bases, and 5 bases lay outside the gene matches. Germline V gene lookup returns CDR1 SGHNT and CDR2 YENEEA. The CDR3 consists of 14 residues. The CDR3 sequence: CASSERTGVNEQFF. CDR3 coding DNA: TGTGCCAGCAGCGAACGGACAGGGGTCAATGAGCAGTTCTTC.

This clone was counted between two and nine times. This chain uses TRBV7-2 with TRBJ2-3; 9 nucleotides match TRBD2. The V segment lost 7 bases and the J segment 6 bases; nucleotides outside the gene matches: 8. Germline loops: CDR1 SGHTA, CDR2 FQGNSA. This CDR3 spans 14 amino acids. The DNA of the CDR3 is TGTGCCAGCACCGCGGCTAGCGGGGATGATACGCAGTATTTT. This encodes CASTAASGDDTQYF.

Ten or more counts support this clone. This chain joins TRBV5-1 and TRBJ2-1; D gene uncertain. CDR1 and CDR2 from the germline V gene are SGHRS and YFSETQ. V gave up 2 bases and J gave up 8 bases, with 8 bases separating them. This CDR3 is 12 amino acids long. The CDR3 bases are TGCGCCAGCAGCTTCGTAGACTATGAGCAGTTCTTC. Translation gives CASSFVDYEQFF.

V gene TRBV10-3 combines with J gene TRBJ2-3; D is possibly TRBD2 (5 bases). V was trimmed by 6 bases and J by 0 bases, leaving 16 bases between them. Germline CDR1 reads ENHRY; CDR2 reads SYGVKD. The CDR3 extends over 16 amino acids. The chain's CDR3 is CAIRRNGEGSTDTQYF. The CDR3 nucleotides read TGTGCCATCAGGCGAAACGGTGAGGGTAGCACAGATACGCAGTATTTT.

The chain recombines TRBV6-5 with TRBJ2-7, with 7 bases that match TRBD1. The V and J ends lost 0 bases and 0 bases, in that order; junction bases with no gene match: 5. CDR3 length: 16 residues. Germline values: CDR1 MNHEY, CDR2 SVGAGI. DNA for the CDR3: TGTGCCAGCAGTTACTCGAAGTGGGACAGCTCCTACGAGCAGTACTTC. Its translation is CASSYSKWDSSYEQYF.

The chain joins TRBV5-4 to TRBJ2-6; 8 bases agree with TRBD1. The CDR3 has 18 amino acids. V shed 3 bases and J 3 bases; nucleotides not matched to a gene: 11. Germline V CDR1 and CDR2: SGHNT, YYREEE (reference sequence). The DNA for the CDR3 is TGTGCCAGCAGCTCCCCGGGGGACAGGTTGGGTGGGGCCAACGTCCTGACTTTC. Translating gives CASSSPGDRLGGANVLTF.

This clone occurred a few times. The chain recombines TRBV9 with TRBJ1-1; TRBD1 matches at 8 bases. Germline trimming cut 1 base from V and 6 bases from J; bases unmatched to any gene: 5. CDR3 length: 14 residues. Germline V gene lookup returns CDR1 SGDLS and CDR2 YYNGEE. CDR3 nucleotides: TGTGCCAGCAGCGTACGTTGGACAGGGCCTGAAGCTTTCTTT. Amino acids: CASSVRWTGPEAFF.

In this sample, this clone turned up a few times. V is TRBV9 and J is TRBJ2-2, with D maybe TRBD1 (5 bases). CDR1 and CDR2 from the germline V gene are SGDLS and YYNGEE. V was cut by 1 base and J by 2 bases, with 12 bases left in between. The CDR3 is 16 residues long. Here the CDR3 reads CASSVQGRPNTGELFF. The CDR3 DNA is TGTGCCAGCAGCGTACAGGGAAGACCCAACACCGGGGAGCTGTTTTTT.

On this clone itself: A read error may account for a junction end that differs from germline. The chain employs TRBV19 and TRBJ2-6, with 7 bases aligning to TRBD1. This CDR3 region has 15 residues. The germline gives CDR1 LNHDA, CDR2 SQIVND (reference sequence). CDR3 residues: CVSSQQGSGANVLTF. In nucleotides, the CDR3 is TGTGTCAGTAGCCAACAGGGGTCTGGGGCCAACGTCCTGACTTTC.

The chain recombines TRBV5-1 with TRBJ1-6; TRBD1 aligns across 7 bases. There are 14 residues in the CDR3. Germline V CDR1 and CDR2: SGHRS, YFSETQ. The junction had 8 bases not matched to a gene; V was cut back by 4 bases and J by 10 bases. CDR3 region: CASSDGQEPSPLHF. The CDR3 DNA reads TGCGCCAGCAGCGACGGACAGGAACCCTCACCCCTCCACTTT. The complete variable domain, with remaining parts taken from reference TRBV5-1 and TRBJ1-6, reads KAGVTQTPRYLIKTRGQQVTLSCSPISGHRSVSWYQQTPGQGLQFLFEYFSETQRNKGNFPGRFSGRQFSNSRSEMNVSTLELGDSALYLCASSDGQEPSPLHFGNGTRLTVT.

This clone was seen a handful of times. The chain links TRBV7-8 to TRBJ1-6; TRBD1 agrees at 12 bases. Germline CDR1 is SGHVS and CDR2 is FQNEAQ. The CDR3 runs to 14 residues. V gave up 6 bases and J gave up 9 bases; unmatched junction bases: 3. CDR3 nucleotides: TGTGCCAGCAGAAGGGACAGGGGGCTTTCACCCCTCCACTTT. It yields the protein CASRRDRGLSPLHF. The variable domain in full, completed from reference TRBV7-8 and TRBJ1-6, reads GAGVSQSPRYKVAKRGQDVALRCDPISGHVSLFWYQQALGQGPEFLTYFQNEAQLDKSGLPSDRFFAERPEGSVSTLKIQRTQQEDSAVYLCASRRDRGLSPLHFGNGTRLTVT.